Listed here is a single T cell receptor beta chain. Produced via immunoSEQ multiplex PCR; TCRdb's table is partial and in-frame only. The table includes about 10,000 clones, roughly 92% detected once. The length of the CDR3 is 15 residues. Per germline, CDR1 MGHRA and CDR2 YSYEKL. J gave up 3 bases and V 1 base, and 5 bases lay outside the gene matches. The data stem from a study of chemoradiotherapy in HPV16-positive cancers. The rearrangement joins TRBV4-1 to TRBJ2-7, with 8 bases lining up with TRBD1. The material sequenced was blood, taken from a patient who underwent chemoradiotherapy. This clonotype was obtained from a human donor with HPV-associated anogenital cancer. CDR3 amino acids: CASSQGIGQGYEQYF. CDR3 in DNA: TGCGCCAGCAGCCAAGGGATTGGACAGGGCTACGAGCAGTACTTC.